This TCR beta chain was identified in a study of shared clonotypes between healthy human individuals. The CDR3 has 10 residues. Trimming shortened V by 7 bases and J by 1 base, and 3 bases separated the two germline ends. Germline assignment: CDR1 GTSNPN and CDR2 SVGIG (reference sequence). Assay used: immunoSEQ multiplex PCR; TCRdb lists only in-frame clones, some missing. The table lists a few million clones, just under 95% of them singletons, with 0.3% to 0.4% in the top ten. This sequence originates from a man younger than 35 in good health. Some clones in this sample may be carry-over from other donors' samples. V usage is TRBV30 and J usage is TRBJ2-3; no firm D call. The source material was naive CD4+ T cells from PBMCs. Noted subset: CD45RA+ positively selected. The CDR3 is CASGTDTQYF. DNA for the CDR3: TGTGCCTCGGGCACAGATACGCAGTATTTT. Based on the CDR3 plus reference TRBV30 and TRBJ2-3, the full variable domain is SQTIHQWPATLVQPVGSPLSLECTVEGTSNPNLYWYRQAAGRGLQLLFYSVGIGQISSEVPQNLSASRPQDRQFILSSKKLLLSDSGFYLCASGTDTQYFGPGTRLTVL.